This TCR beta chain was observed in a study of radiotherapy plus CTLA-4 blockade in lung cancer. Study overall: Among patients, less than 20% showed objective responses, and about 30% had disease control. General study results and limits: Alongside interferon-beta, early blood T cell clone dynamics were reportedly the best predictor of response. Radiotherapy plus ipilimumab was followed by expansion in blood of tumor-derived TCR clones.

The repertoire was sequenced with immunoSEQ multiplex PCR; TCRdb's copy has only in-frame clones and lacks some. This table has fewer than 85,000 clones, around 86% appearing once. Chemo-refractory metastatic non-small-cell lung cancer patients underwent focal radiation alongside CTLA-4 blockade with ipilimumab. On this clone: What it binds is not known.

Trimming cost V 5 bases and J 2 bases; bases outside gene matches: 7. The CDR3 runs to 17 residues. Germline loops: CDR1 SGHNT, CDR2 YYREEE (reference sequence). Here the sequenced sample was peripheral blood, taken from a patient treated with radiotherapy plus ipilimumab. This receptor was obtained from a human donor with non-small cell lung cancer who had stable disease on radiotherapy plus ipilimumab. The chain has TRBV5-4 and TRBJ2-3; the match to TRBD2 covers 14 bases. This CDR3 reads CASRSGLAGVITDTQYF. DNA of the CDR3: TGTGCCAGCAGGTCGGGACTAGCGGGAGTTATCACAGATACGCAGTATTTT.